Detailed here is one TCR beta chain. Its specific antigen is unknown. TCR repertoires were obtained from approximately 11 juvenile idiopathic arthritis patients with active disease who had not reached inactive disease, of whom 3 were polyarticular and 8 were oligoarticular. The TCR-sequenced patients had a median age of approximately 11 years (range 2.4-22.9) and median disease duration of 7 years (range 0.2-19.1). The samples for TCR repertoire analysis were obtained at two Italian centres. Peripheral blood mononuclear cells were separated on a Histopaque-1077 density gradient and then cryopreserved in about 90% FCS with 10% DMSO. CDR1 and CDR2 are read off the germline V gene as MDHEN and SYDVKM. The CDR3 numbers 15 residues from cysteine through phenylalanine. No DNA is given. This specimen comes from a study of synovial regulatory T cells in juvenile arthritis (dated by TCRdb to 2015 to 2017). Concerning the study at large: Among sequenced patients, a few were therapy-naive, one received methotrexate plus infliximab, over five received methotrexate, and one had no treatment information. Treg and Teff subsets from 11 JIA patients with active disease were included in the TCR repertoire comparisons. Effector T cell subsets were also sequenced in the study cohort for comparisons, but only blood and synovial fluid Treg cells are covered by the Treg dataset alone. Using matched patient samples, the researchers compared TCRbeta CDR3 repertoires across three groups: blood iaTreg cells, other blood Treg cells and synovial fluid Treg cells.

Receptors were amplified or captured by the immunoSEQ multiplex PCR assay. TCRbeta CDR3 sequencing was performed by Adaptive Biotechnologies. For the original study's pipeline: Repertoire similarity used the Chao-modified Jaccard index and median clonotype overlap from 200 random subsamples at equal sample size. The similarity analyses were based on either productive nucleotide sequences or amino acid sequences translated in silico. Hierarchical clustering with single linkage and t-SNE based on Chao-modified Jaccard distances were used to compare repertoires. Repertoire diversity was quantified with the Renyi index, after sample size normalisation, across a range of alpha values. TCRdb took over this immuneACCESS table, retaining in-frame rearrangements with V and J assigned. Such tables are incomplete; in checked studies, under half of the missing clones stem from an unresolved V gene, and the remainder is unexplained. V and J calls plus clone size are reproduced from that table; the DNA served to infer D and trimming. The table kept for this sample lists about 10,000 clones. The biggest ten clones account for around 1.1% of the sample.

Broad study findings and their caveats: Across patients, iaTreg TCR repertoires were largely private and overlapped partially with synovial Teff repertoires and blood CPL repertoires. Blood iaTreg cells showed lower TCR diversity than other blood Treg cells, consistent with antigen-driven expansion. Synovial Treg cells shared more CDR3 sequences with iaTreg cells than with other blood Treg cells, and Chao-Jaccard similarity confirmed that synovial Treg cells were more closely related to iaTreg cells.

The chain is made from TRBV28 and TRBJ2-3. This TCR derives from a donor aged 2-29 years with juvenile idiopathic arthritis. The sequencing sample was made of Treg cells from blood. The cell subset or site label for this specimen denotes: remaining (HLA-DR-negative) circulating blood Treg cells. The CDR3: CASSSDMGISNTQYF.